This T cell receptor beta chain derives from a study of shared clonotypes between healthy human individuals. Data came from immunoSEQ multiplex PCR; TCRdb stores just in-frame clones and leaves some out. The data contain roughly 2 million clones, approximately 96% of them singletons. General study points: The study generally estimated greater richness for naive than memory subsets. A reduction in generation probabilities was seen for non-shared clonotypes relative to those shared by all four donors. Across a handful of donors, naive CD4 shared around 5%, naive CD8 around 3.5%, memory CD4 about 2.4%, memory CD8 approximately 0.4%. Blood was the sole source, and tissue repertoires probably differ.

About this clone: What it binds is unknown.

Germline V gene sequence: CDR1 MNHEY, CDR2 SMNVEV (reference sequence). V lost 4 bases, J lost 0 bases, and 9 bases stayed unmatched. The length of the CDR3 is 16 residues. The sample comprised naive CD4+ T cells sorted from blood. Stated subset: CD45RA+ positively selected. J is TRBJ2-7 and V is TRBV27; TRBD1 agrees at 7 bases. This sequence was found in a man aged 18 to 29 in good health. As DNA, the CDR3 is TGTGCCAGCAGTTCCGCCGGGACAGAGAACTCCTACGAGCAGTACTTC. It encodes CASSSAGTENSYEQYF.